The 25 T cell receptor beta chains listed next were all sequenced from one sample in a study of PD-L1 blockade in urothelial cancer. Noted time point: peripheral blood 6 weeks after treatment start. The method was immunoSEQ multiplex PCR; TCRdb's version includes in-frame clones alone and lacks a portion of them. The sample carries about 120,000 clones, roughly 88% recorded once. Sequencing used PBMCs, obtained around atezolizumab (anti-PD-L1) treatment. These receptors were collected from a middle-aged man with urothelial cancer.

This CDR3 reads CASSEGGSGNQPQHF. In nucleotides, the CDR3 is TGTGCCAGCAGTGAGGGCGGGTCTGGGAATCAGCCCCAGCATTTT. This chain uses TRBV6-1 with TRBJ1-5; unclear D gene. CDR3 length equals 15 residues. Germline-derived CDR1 and CDR2 are MNHNS and SASEGT. V was trimmed by 3 bases and J by 4 bases, leaving 13 bases between them.

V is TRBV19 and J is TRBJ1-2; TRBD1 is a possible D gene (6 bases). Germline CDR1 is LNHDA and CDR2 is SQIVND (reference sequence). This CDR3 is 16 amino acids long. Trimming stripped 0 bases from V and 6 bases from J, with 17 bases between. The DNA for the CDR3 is TGTGCCAGTAGTATAGATCTATTGTTGCAGGGGAATGGCTACACCTTC. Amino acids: CASSIDLLLQGNGYTF.

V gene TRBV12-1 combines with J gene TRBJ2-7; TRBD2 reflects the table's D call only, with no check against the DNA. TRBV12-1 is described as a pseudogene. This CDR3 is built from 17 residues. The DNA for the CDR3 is TGTGCCAGCAGCTGGGGACTAGCGGGAGACTCAGGGTACGAGCAGTACTTC. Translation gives CASSWGLAGDSGYEQYF.

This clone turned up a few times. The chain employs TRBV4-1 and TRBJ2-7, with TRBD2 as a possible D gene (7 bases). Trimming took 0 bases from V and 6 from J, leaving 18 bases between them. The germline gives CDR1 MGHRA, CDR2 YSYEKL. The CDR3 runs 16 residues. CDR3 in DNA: TGCGCCAGCAGCCAAGATCTCGTAACAGGGAGGGGCGAGCAGTACTTC. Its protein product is CASSQDLVTGRGEQYF.

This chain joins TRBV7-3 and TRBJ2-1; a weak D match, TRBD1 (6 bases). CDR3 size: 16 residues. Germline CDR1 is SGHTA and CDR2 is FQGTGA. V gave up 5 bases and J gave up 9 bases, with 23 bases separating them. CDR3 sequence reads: CASSPAGPSKGGEQFF. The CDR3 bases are TGTGCCAGCAGCCCAGCCGGTCCCTCGAAAGGGGGTGAGCAGTTCTTC.

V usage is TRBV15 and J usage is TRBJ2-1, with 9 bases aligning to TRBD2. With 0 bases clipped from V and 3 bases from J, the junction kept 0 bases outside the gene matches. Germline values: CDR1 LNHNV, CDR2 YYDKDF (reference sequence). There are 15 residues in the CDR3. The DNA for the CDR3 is TGTGCCACCAGCAGAGATAGCGGGAGCTACAATGAGCAGTTCTTC. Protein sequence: CATSRDSGSYNEQFF.

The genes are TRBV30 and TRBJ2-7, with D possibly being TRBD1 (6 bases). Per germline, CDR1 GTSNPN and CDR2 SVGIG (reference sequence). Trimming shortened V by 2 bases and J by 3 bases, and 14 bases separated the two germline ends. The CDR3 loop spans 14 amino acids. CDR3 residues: CAWSLGGHNYEQYF. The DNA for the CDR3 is TGTGCCTGGAGTCTAGGGGGACATAACTACGAGCAGTACTTC. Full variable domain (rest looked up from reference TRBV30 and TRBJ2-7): SQTIHQWPATLVQPVGSPLSLECTVEGTSNPNLYWYRQAAGRGLQLLFYSVGIGQISSEVPQNLSASRPQDRQFILSSKKLLLSDSGFYLCAWSLGGHNYEQYFGPGTRLTVT.

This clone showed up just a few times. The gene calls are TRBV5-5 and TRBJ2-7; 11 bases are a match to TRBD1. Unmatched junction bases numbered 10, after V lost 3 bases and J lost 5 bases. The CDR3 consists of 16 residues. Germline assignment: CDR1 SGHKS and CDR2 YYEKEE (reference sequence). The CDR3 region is CASSSRTGGFFNEQYF. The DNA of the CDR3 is TGTGCCAGCAGCTCACGGACAGGGGGCTTCTTCAACGAGCAGTACTTC.

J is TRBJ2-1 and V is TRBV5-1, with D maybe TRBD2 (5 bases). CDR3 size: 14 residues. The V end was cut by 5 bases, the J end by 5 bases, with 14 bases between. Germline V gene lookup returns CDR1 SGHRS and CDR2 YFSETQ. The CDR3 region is CASRWAAGDNEQFF. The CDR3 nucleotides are TGCGCCAGCAGGTGGGCCGCGGGTGACAATGAGCAGTTCTTC.

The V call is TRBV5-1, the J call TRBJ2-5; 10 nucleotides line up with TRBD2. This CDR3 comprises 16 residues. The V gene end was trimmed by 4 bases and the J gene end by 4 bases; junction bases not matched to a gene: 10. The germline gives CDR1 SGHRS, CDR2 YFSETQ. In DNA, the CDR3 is TGCGCCAGCAGCGAGGTACGGGCTAGCGGGAGAGAGACCCAGTACTTC. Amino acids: CASSEVRASGRETQYF. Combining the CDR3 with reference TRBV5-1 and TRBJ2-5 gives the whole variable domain KAGVTQTPRYLIKTRGQQVTLSCSPISGHRSVSWYQQTPGQGLQFLFEYFSETQRNKGNFPGRFSGRQFSNSRSEMNVSTLELGDSALYLCASSEVRASGRETQYFGPGTRLLVL.

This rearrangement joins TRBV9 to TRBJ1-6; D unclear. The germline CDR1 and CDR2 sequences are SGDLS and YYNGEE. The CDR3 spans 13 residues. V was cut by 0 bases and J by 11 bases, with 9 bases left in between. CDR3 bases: TGTGCCAGCAGCGTAGGAGATTTAGCACCCCTCCACTTT. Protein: CASSVGDLAPLHF.

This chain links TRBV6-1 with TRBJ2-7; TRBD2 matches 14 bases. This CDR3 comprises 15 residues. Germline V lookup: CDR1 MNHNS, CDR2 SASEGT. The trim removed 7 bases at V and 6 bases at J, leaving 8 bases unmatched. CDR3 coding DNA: TGTGCCAGCACCGGGACTAGCGGGAGTCTCCTCGAGCAGTACTTC. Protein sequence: CASTGTSGSLLEQYF.

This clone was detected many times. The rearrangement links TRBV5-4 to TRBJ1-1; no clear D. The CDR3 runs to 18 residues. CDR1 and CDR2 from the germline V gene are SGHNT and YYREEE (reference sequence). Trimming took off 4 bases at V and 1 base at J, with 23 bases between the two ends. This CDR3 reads CASSPESEGGRRNTEAFF. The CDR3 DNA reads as TGTGCCAGCAGCCCTGAGAGCGAAGGAGGTCGTAGGAACACTGAAGCTTTCTTT.

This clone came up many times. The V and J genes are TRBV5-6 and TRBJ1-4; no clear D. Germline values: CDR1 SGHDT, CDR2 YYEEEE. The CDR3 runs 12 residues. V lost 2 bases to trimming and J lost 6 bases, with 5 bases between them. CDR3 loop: CASSFGDEKLFF. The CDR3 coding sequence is TGTGCCAGCAGCTTCGGTGATGAAAAACTGTTTTTT.

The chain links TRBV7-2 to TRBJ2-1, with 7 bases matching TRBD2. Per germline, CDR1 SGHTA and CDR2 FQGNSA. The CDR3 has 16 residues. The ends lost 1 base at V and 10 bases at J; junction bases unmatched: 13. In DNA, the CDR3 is TGTGCCAGCAGCTTAGGGGCCGGGACTACGTCCCGCGAGCAGTTCTTC. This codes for CASSLGAGTTSREQFF.

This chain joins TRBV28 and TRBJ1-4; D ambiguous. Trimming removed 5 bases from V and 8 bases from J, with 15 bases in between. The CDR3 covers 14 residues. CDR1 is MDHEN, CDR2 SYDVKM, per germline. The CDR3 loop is CASSPRITEEKLFF. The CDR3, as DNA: TGTGCCAGCAGTCCCCGGATCACGGAGGAAAAACTGTTTTTT.

CDR3 DNA: TGTGCCAGTAGTATACCCGACAGTTATGGCTATGGCTACACCTTC. Residues: CASSIPDSYGYGYTF. This rearrangement joins TRBV19 to TRBJ1-2, with D possibly matching TRBD1 (5 bases). V was pared by 2 bases and J by 4 bases, with 14 bases between. This CDR3 has 15 amino acids. The germline V gene encodes CDR1 LNHDA and CDR2 SQIVND (reference sequence).

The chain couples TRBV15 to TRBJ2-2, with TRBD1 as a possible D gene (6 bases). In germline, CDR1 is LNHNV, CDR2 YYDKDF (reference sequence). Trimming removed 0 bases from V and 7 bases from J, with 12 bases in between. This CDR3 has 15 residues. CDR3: CATSRDLGAGGELFF. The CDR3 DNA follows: TGTGCCACCAGCAGAGATTTGGGGGCTGGCGGGGAGCTGTTTTTT. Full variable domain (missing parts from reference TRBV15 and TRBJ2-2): DAMVIQNPRYQVTQFGKPVTLSCSQTLNHNVMYWYQQKSSQAPKLLFHYYDKDFNNEADTPDNFQSRRPNTSFCFLDIRSPGLGDTAMYLCATSRDLGAGGELFFGEGSRLTVL.

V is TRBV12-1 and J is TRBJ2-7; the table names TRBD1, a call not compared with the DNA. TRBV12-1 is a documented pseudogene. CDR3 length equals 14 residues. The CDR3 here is CASSYIGHRAEQYF. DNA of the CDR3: TGTGCCAGCAGCTATATCGGACATAGGGCCGAGCAGTACTTC.

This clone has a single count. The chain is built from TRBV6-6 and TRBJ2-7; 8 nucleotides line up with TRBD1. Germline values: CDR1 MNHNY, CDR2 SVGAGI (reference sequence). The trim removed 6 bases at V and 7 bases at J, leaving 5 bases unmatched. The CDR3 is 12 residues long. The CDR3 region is CASRQGGWEQYF. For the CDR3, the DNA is TGTGCCAGCAGACAGGGGGGTTGGGAGCAGTACTTC.

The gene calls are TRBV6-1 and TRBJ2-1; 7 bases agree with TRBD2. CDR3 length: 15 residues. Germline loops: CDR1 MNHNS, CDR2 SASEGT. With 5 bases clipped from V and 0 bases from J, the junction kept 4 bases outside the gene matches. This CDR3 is CASSWRGSSYNEQFF. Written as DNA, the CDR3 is TGTGCCAGCAGTTGGCGGGGGAGCTCCTACAATGAGCAGTTCTTC.

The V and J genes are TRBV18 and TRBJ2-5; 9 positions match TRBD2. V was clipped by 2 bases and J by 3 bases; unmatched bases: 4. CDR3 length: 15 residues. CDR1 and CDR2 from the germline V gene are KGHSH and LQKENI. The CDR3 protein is CASSPGLAGKETQYF. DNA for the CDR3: TGTGCCAGCTCACCAGGGCTAGCGGGAAAAGAGACCCAGTACTTC.

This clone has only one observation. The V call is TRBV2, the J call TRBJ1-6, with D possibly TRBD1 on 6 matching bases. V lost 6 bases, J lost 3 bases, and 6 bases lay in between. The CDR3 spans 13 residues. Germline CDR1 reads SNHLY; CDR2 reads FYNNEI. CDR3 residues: CASRGGYNSPLHF. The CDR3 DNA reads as TGTGCCAGCAGAGGGGGCTATAATTCACCCCTCCACTTT.

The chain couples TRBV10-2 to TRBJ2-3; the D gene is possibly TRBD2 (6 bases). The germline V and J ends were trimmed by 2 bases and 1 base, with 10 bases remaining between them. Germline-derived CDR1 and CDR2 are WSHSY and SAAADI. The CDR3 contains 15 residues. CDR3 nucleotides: TGCGCCAGCAGTGAGGGGACTCCGCGCACAGATACGCAGTATTTT. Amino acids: CASSEGTPRTDTQYF.

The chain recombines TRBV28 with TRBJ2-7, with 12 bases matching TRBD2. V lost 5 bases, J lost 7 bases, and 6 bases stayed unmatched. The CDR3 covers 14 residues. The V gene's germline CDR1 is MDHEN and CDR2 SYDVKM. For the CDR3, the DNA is TGTGCCAGCAGTCCCGGACTAGCGGGAAGGGAGCAGTACTTC. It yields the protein CASSPGLAGREQYF.